The 14 T cell receptor beta chains below come from one sample, sequenced in a study of CD8 T cells in ankylosing spondylitis. Findings and caveats of the study: One TCR beta motif, made up of roughly 8 highly homologous variants, appeared characteristic of ankylosing spondylitis blood.

Each CDR3 protein is one row after TCRdb ran MiXCR on the 5' RACE reads. This table holds about 220,000 distinct CDR3 sequences, about 6.7% found once. Their antigens are not known. Input material: blood, either unsorted or a sorted T cell fraction (not recorded which). The origin of the receptors is a male donor with ankylosing spondylitis.

This clonotype has ten or more counts. This chain uses TRBV4-3 with TRBJ2-1, with 11 bases identical to TRBD2. The CDR3 covers 16 residues. Trimming at V came to 1 base and at J to 5 bases, leaving 4 bases not matched to a gene. Germline V CDR1 and CDR2: LGHNA, YSLEER. The CDR3 sequence is CASSQVLAGGNNEQFF. The DNA for the CDR3 is TGCGCCAGCAGCCAAGTTCTAGCGGGAGGAAACAATGAGCAGTTCTTC.

In this sample, this clonotype turned up a few times. In DNA, the CDR3 is TGTGCCAGCAGTTACTCGATGAGGGGCGCCGAAGCTTTCTTT. Protein sequence: CASSYSMRGAEAFF. The chain joins TRBV6-5 to TRBJ1-1, with a weak D call TRBD1 (5 bases). Germline values: CDR1 MNHEY, CDR2 SVGAGI. Trimming left V 0 bases short and J 8 bases short, with 13 bases between. The CDR3 totals 14 residues.

This clonotype was seen repeatedly, ten times or more. The chain employs TRBV27 and TRBJ1-6, with 10 bases that match TRBD1. CDR1 MNHEY and CDR2 SMNVEV come from the germline V gene (reference sequence). V trimming: 6 bases; J trimming: 9 bases; junction bases outside the gene matches: 2. This CDR3 is built from 13 residues. The CDR3 sequence: CASSGTGVSPLHF. The CDR3 bases are TGTGCCAGCAGCGGGACAGGGGTTTCACCCCTCCACTTT.

This clonotype came up many times. This chain uses TRBV7-2 with TRBJ1-3; the D is unclear. This CDR3 has 15 amino acids. The germline CDR1 and CDR2 sequences are SGHTA and FQGNSA. V shed 5 bases and J shed 0 bases, with 11 bases lying between them. The CDR3 region is CASSPWALSGNTIYF. The DNA for the CDR3 is TGTGCCAGCAGCCCCTGGGCCCTCTCTGGAAACACCATATATTTT.

This clonotype came up a few times. The chain carries TRBV6-1 and TRBJ2-5; 10 bases agree with TRBD2. Germline-derived CDR1 and CDR2 are MNHNS and SASEGT. The CDR3 runs to 16 residues. The V gene end was trimmed by 1 base and the J gene end by 0 bases; junction bases not matched to a gene: 2. CDR3 in DNA: TGTGCCAGCAGTGAAGAGACTAGCGGGTACCAAGAGACCCAGTACTTC. This translates into CASSEETSGYQETQYF.

This clonotype was recorded at least ten times. The CDR3 DNA reads as TGTGCCACCAGTGATTTCGGGACAGGGAATGGCTACACCTTC. The encoded protein is CATSDFGTGNGYTF. This chain joins TRBV24-1 and TRBJ1-2; 9 nucleotides match TRBD1. V lost 1 base to trimming and J lost 6 bases; unmatched junction nucleotides: 2. Germline V gives CDR1 KGHDR, CDR2 SFDVKD. The CDR3 contains 14 residues.

This clonotype was seen at least ten times. The J gene is TRBJ2-1, the V gene TRBV4-2; D is uncertain. The length of the CDR3 is 16 residues. Trimming took off 2 bases at V and 2 bases at J, with 13 bases between the two ends. Germline V gene data show CDR1 as LGHNA and CDR2 as YNFKEQ. The CDR3 nucleotides are TGTGCCAGCAGCCAACACGGAACGGGTACCTACAATGAGCAGTTCTTC. This sequence encodes CASSQHGTGTYNEQFF.

This clonotype came up many times. The gene calls are TRBV6-2 or TRBV6-3 and TRBJ2-7; D unclear. Germline-derived CDR1 and CDR2 are MNHEY and SVGEGT. The CDR3 sequence is 13 residues long. Trimming took off 4 bases at V and 1 base at J, with 8 bases between the two ends. The CDR3 loop reads CASSLVRSYEQYF. CDR3 coding DNA: TGTGCCAGCAGTTTGGTGCGTTCCTACGAGCAGTACTTC.

CDR3 sequence (DNA): TGTGCCAGCAGCGAGGGACCTAACGGCAATCAGCCCCAGCATTTT. Translation gives CASSEGPNGNQPQHF. This chain links TRBV7-6 with TRBJ1-5, with a tentative D call TRBD1 (5 bases). The CDR3 consists of 15 residues. Per the germline V gene, CDR1 is SGHVS and CDR2 is FNYEAQ. Deletions cut 5 bases from V and 2 bases from J, with 13 bases between.

This clonotype came up a few times. The chain employs TRBV12-3 or TRBV12-4 and TRBJ2-7; no clear D gene. The CDR3 loop spans 11 amino acids. Trimming took off 6 bases at V and 4 bases at J, with 7 bases between the two ends. CDR3 residues: CASSPVYEQYF. The CDR3 nucleotides are TGTGCCAGCAGCCCAGTATACGAGCAGTACTTC.

This clonotype was seen ten or more times. The chain is built from TRBV29-1 and TRBJ2-7; a possible D gene is TRBD2 (5 bases). The CDR3 is made up of 13 amino acids. In germline, CDR1 is SQVTM, CDR2 ANQGSEA. Trimming stripped 8 bases from V and 0 bases from J, with 14 bases between. The CDR3 region has the DNA TGCAGCTTTCTGGAAGGGAGCTCCTACGAGCAGTACTTC. The encoded protein is CSFLEGSSYEQYF.

This clonotype came up many times. This rearrangement joins TRBV5-1 to TRBJ1-4; D gene ambiguous. Trimming removed 0 bases from V and 7 bases from J, with 10 bases in between. This CDR3 is 14 amino acids long. Germline CDR1 SGHRS, CDR2 YFSETQ. The chain's CDR3 is CASSLGPPVEKLFF. The CDR3 region has the DNA TGCGCCAGCAGCTTGGGACCACCGGTTGAAAAACTGTTTTTT.

The sample holds many counts of this clonotype. The rearrangement joins TRBV30 to TRBJ1-1; D might be TRBD1 (5 bases). The V end was cut by 3 bases, the J end by 6 bases, with 11 bases between. In germline, CDR1 is GTSNPN, CDR2 SVGIG (reference sequence). The CDR3 runs 12 residues. The CDR3 protein is CAWRTGGSEAFF. The CDR3 DNA sequence: TGTGCCTGGAGAACAGGTGGTTCTGAAGCTTTCTTT.

In its sample, this clonotype was seen a few times. The rearrangement joins TRBV28 to TRBJ2-7; the D is unclear. The V gene's germline CDR1 is MDHEN and CDR2 SYDVKM. CDR3 length equals 14 residues. The germline V and J ends were trimmed by 8 bases and 1 base, with 15 bases remaining between them. The CDR3: CASRTAPPSYEQYF. CDR3 nucleotide sequence: TGTGCCAGCCGGACGGCTCCTCCTTCCTACGAGCAGTACTTC.